Each of the 27 T cell receptor beta chains below was sequenced from the same sample in a study of T cells expressing NK-cell markers. TCRdb re-called the 5' RACE reads and gives one entry per CDR3 protein, without DNA. Its listing shows about 460,000 distinct CDR3 sequences. Sequenced sample: blood T cells: a sorted CD56 or NKG2C T cell subset, CD4+ or CD8+ T cells, or bulk PBMC T cells (not recorded which). These receptors all stem from a woman in her forties or fifties in good health.

The chain joins TRBV4-1 to TRBJ2-7; with no DNA, the TCRdb D assignment of TRBD1 cannot be verified. CDR1 MGHRA and CDR2 YSYEKL come from the germline V gene. The CDR3 extends over 14 amino acids. CDR3: CASSQAGGKREQYF.

This sequence joins TRBV19 and TRBJ2-4. This CDR3 is built from 13 residues. Germline CDR1 reads LNHDA; CDR2 reads SQIVND (reference sequence). The CDR3 here is CASSRLAKNIQYF.

This rearrangement joins TRBV28 to TRBJ1-2; with no DNA, the TCRdb D assignment of TRBD1 cannot be verified. CDR1 and CDR2 from the germline V gene are MDHEN and SYDVKM. The CDR3 extends over 13 amino acids. This CDR3 is CASSKQGNYGYTF.

CDR3 protein: CASSHPGLAGDPDTQYF. The chain joins TRBV4-2 to TRBJ2-3; checking the TCRdb D call of TRBD2 is not possible without DNA. The CDR3 is 17 amino acids. Germline CDR1 and CDR2: LGHNA and YNFKEQ.

The chain is built from TRBV7-2 and TRBJ2-2; there is no DNA to check the TCRdb D call of TRBD2. The CDR3 loop spans 14 amino acids. CDR1 and CDR2 from the germline V gene are SGHTA and FQGNSA. This chain's CDR3 is CASRPSGRKWELFF.

The rearrangement uses TRBV20-1 and TRBJ2-2; the D call from TCRdb, TRBD1, cannot be confirmed without DNA. The CDR3 consists of 14 residues. Germline V gene data show CDR1 as DFQATT and CDR2 as SNEGSKA (reference sequence). The CDR3 loop is CSARDFEKTGELFF.

The chain links TRBV24-1 to TRBJ2-2; the D call of TRBD2 rests on TCRdb alone, since no DNA is present to check it. The CDR3 extends over 15 amino acids. Germline lookup yields CDR1 KGHDR and CDR2 SFDVKD. The CDR3 sequence: CATQGRGSLTGELFF.

The chain joins TRBV20-1 to TRBJ2-1. The length of the CDR3 is 14 residues. In germline, CDR1 is DFQATT, CDR2 SNEGSKA (reference sequence). CDR3 residues: CSALIQTHSGEQFF.

This sequence joins TRBV15 and TRBJ1-2; TCRdb selects TRBD1, and the lack of DNA leaves this call unchecked. The CDR3 loop spans 13 amino acids. The germline V gene encodes CDR1 LNHNV and CDR2 YYDKDF (reference sequence). The CDR3 spells CATSRERSRGYTF.

The rearrangement uses TRBV3-1 and TRBJ2-1; TCRdb proposes TRBD1, but this gene call is untestable without DNA. Germline CDR1 reads LGHDT; CDR2 reads YNNKEL (reference sequence). The CDR3 runs to 14 residues. The CDR3 spells CASSQEVSGNEQFF.

The chain recombines TRBV6-1 with TRBJ2-3. Germline V gives CDR1 MNHNS, CDR2 SASEGT. The CDR3 is made up of 12 amino acids. Here the CDR3 reads CASSEYQDTQYF.

The chain recombines TRBV12-3 or TRBV12-4 with TRBJ1-1; TCRdb designates TRBD1, a call that cannot be tested without DNA. The length of the CDR3 is 14 residues. CDR3 in amino acids: CASKPGRRSTEAFF.

J is TRBJ1-4 and V is TRBV5-1; the TCRdb D gene call, TRBD1, has no DNA to confirm it. CDR3 length equals 15 residues. Looked up from germline, CDR1 is SGHRS and CDR2 is YFSETQ. The CDR3 is CASSLGTSVDEKLFF.

The chain links TRBV5-1 to TRBJ2-1; there is no DNA to check the TCRdb D call of TRBD2. The CDR3 spans 14 residues. The germline V gene encodes CDR1 SGHRS and CDR2 YFSETQ. The CDR3 protein is CASSLRLARNEQFF.

This chain links TRBV5-1 with TRBJ2-1; TCRdb returns TRBD1, unconfirmable since there is no DNA. Germline-derived CDR1 and CDR2 are SGHRS and YFSETQ. The CDR3 is made up of 15 amino acids. The CDR3: CASSTGQGVHNEQFF.

The J gene is TRBJ2-3, the V gene TRBV7-2; TCRdb indicates TRBD1, and absent DNA this call remains unverified. The V gene's germline CDR1 is SGHTA and CDR2 FQGNSA. There are 14 residues in the CDR3. CDR3 sequence reads: CASSQTGRADTQYF.

This rearrangement joins TRBV20-1 to TRBJ1-5; TCRdb selects TRBD1, and the lack of DNA leaves this call unchecked. The germline gives CDR1 DFQATT, CDR2 SNEGSKA (reference sequence). The CDR3 covers 15 residues. The chain's CDR3 is CSARAPTGGNQPQHF.

This chain links TRBV7-8 with TRBJ2-3; the D call of TRBD2 rests on TCRdb alone, since no DNA is present to check it. Germline lookup yields CDR1 SGHVS and CDR2 FQNEAQ. The CDR3 contains 15 residues. The CDR3 loop reads CASSRLREYTDTQYF.

J is TRBJ1-6 and V is TRBV5-1. The CDR3 loop spans 15 amino acids. Germline CDR1 and CDR2: SGHRS and YFSETQ. CDR3 protein: CASKEGEVYNSPLHF.

The rearrangement links TRBV9 to TRBJ2-4. This CDR3 has 19 amino acids. Germline V CDR1 and CDR2: SGDLS, YYNGEE. This chain's CDR3 is CASSVEESADFSAKNIQYF.

This chain connects TRBV20-1 to TRBJ2-3; TCRdb returns TRBD2, unconfirmable since there is no DNA. Germline CDR1 reads DFQATT; CDR2 reads SNEGSKA (reference sequence). The CDR3 is 14 residues long. This CDR3 is CSAYGLHSTDTQYF.

The rearrangement uses TRBV9 and TRBJ2-1. Germline CDR1 and CDR2: SGDLS and YYNGEE. This CDR3 spans 15 amino acids. The CDR3 spells CASRPRGSSYNEQFF.

The J gene is TRBJ2-7, the V gene TRBV7-2; TCRdb designates TRBD1, a call that cannot be tested without DNA. CDR1 and CDR2 from the germline V gene are SGHTA and FQGNSA. The CDR3 extends over 13 amino acids. The CDR3 region is CASSLTGTAGQYF.

The chain has TRBV9 and TRBJ2-1; TCRdb's D gene call, TRBD1, goes unchecked for lack of DNA. Per the germline V gene, CDR1 is SGDLS and CDR2 is YYNGEE. This CDR3 has 16 residues. The CDR3 sequence: CASSSRGKGAYNEQFF. Combining the CDR3 with reference TRBV9 and TRBJ2-1 gives the whole variable domain DSGVTQTPKHLITATGQRVTLRCSPRSGDLSVYWYQQSLDQGLQFLIQYYNGEERAKGNILERFSAQQFPDLHSELNLSSLELGDSALYFCASSSRGKGAYNEQFFGPGTRLTVL.

V and J are TRBV12-5 and TRBJ2-3. CDR1 LGHNT and CDR2 FRNRAP come from the germline V gene. This CDR3 is 17 amino acids long. CDR3: CASGLVLLTTSTDTQYF.

The chain is built from TRBV29-1 and TRBJ1-1; TCRdb proposes TRBD1, but this gene call is untestable without DNA. The CDR3 totals 11 residues. Germline V gene sequence: CDR1 SQVTM, CDR2 ANQGSEA. CDR3 sequence: CSAGTGGEAFF.

This chain uses TRBV11-2 with TRBJ2-5; absent DNA, TCRdb's TRBD2 call cannot be checked. This CDR3 is 17 amino acids long. Germline CDR1 reads SGHAT; CDR2 reads FQNNGV. CDR3 amino acids: CASSLEEGGSRAGTQYF.